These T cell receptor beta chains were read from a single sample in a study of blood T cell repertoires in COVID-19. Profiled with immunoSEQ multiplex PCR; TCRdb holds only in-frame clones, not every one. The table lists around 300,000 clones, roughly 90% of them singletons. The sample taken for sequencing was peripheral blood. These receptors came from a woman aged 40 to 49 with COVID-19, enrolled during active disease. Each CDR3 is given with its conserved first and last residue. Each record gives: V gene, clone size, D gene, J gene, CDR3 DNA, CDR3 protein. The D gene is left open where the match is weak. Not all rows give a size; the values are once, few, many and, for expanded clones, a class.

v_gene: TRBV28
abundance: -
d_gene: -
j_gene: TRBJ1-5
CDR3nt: TGTGCCAGCAGACCCTTCCGGGACAATCAGCCCCAGCATTTT
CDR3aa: CASRPFRDNQPQHF

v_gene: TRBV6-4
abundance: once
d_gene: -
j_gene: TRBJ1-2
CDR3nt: TGTGCCAGCAGCCCCAGTTTCGAGGGCTATGGCTACACCTTC
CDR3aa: CASSPSFEGYGYTF

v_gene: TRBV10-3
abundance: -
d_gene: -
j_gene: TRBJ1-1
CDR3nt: TGTGCCATCAGTGCAGGTATCGACACTGAAGCTTTCTTT
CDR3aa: CAISAGIDTEAFF

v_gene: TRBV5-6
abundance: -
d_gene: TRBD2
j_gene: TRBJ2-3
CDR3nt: TGTGCCAGCAGCTTCCGACTAGCGGGGGTGGGAGATACGCAGTATTTT
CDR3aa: CASSFRLAGVGDTQYF

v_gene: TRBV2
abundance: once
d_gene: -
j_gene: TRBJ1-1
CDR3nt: TGTGCCAGCAGTGGACCCGCAGGGAACACTGAAGCTTTCTTT
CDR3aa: CASSGPAGNTEAFF

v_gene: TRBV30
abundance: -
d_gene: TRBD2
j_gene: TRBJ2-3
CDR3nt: TGTGCCTCGGGACTAGCCGCAGATACGCAGTATTTT
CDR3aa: CASGLAADTQYF

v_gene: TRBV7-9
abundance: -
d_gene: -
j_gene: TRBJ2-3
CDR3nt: TGTGCCAGCAGGCCGACAGCGTCACCCACAGATACGCAGTATTTT
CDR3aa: CASRPTASPTDTQYF

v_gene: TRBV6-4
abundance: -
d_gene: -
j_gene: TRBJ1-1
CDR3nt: TGTGCCAGCTCGGGTTCCGGGACAATCAAAACGAACACTGAAGCTTTCTTT
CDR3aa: CASSGSGTIKTNTEAFF

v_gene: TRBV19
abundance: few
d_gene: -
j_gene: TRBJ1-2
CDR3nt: TGTGCCAGTAGTTTGTTCGGGATTTATGGCTACACCTTC
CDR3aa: CASSLFGIYGYTF

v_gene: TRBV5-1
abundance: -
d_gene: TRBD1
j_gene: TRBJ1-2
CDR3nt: TGCGCCAGCGGGACAGGGGGCGGTTATGGCTACACCTTC
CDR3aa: CASGTGGGYGYTF

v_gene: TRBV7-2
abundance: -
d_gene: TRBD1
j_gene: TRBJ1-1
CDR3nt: TGTGCCAGCAGCCAAAATTCAGGGGGCTTGAACACTGAAGCTTTCTTT
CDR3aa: CASSQNSGGLNTEAFF

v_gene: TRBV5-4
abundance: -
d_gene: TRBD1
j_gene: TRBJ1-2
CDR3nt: TGTGCCAGCAGCTTGCTACAGGGGGCCAGCTATGGCTACACCTTC
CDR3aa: CASSLLQGASYGYTF

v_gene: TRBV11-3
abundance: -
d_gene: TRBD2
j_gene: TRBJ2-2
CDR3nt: TGTGCCAGCAGCAGAGCGCCTAGCGGGAGAGCCGGGGAGCTGTTTTTT
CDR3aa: CASSRAPSGRAGELFF

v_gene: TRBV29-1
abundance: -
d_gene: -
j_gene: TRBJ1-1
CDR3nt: TGCAGCGTTGATCCTACTCAGGGTTGGGACACTGAAGCTTTCTTT
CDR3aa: CSVDPTQGWDTEAFF

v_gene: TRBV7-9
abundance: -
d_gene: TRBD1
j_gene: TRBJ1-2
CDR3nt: TGTGCCAGCAGCTTCGGACAGGGGAGAGCGTATGGCTACACCTTC
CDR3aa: CASSFGQGRAYGYTF

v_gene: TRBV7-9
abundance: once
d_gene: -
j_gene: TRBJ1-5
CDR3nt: TGTGCCAGCAGCTCCCGTGGGGCCGGCAATCAGCCCCAGCATTTT
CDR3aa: CASSSRGAGNQPQHF

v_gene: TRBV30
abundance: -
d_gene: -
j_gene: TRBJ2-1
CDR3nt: TGTGCCTGCCGAAGGGGCAGGGAGCAGTTCTTC
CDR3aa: CACRRGREQFF

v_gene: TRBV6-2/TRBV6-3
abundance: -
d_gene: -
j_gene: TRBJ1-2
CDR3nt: TGTGCCAGCAGTTCCCCTTGGACAGTTAATGGCTACACCTTC
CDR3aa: CASSSPWTVNGYTF

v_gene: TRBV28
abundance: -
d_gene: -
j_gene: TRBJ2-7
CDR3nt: TGTGCCAGCAGCTTGAGGGACTACGAGCAGTACTTC
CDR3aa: CASSLRDYEQYF

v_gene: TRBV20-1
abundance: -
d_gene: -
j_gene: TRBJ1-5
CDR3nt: TGCAGTGCTAGTCTGAGGGGGATTAATCAGCCCCAGCATTTT
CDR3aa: CSASLRGINQPQHF

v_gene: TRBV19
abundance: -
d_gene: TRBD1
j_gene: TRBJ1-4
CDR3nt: TGTGCCAGTAGTATACGCGACAGGGGCCTTAATGATGGGGTGTTTTTT
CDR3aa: CASSIRDRGLNDGVFF

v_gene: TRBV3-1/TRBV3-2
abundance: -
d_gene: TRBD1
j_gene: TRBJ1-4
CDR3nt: TGTGCCAGCAGTGCGGGACCGGGACAGTATGAAAAACTGTTTTTT
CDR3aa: CASSAGPGQYEKLFF

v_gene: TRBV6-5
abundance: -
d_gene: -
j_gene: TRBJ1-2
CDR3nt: TGTGCCAGCAGTTACTCGGGGGGGGGCGCTGGCTACACCTTC
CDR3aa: CASSYSGGGAGYTF

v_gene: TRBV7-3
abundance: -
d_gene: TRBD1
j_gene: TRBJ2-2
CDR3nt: TGTGCCAGCAGCCACTGGGACAGGGGCACCGGGGAGCTGTTTTTT
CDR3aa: CASSHWDRGTGELFF

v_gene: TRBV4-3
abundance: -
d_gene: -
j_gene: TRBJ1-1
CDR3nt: TGCGCCAGCAGCCAAGACACTCTACAGGGGAACACTGAAGCTTTCTTT
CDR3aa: CASSQDTLQGNTEAFF

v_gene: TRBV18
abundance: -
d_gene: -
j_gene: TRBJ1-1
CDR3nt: TGTGCCAGCTCACCACCGTCAAGGCAGGTGAACACTGAAGCTTTCTTT
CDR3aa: CASSPPSRQVNTEAFF

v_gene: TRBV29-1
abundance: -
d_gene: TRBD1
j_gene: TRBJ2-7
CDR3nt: TGCAGCGTCAAGGGGAGTTCTCTCGACAGGGCCTACGAGCAGTACTTC
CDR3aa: CSVKGSSLDRAYEQYF

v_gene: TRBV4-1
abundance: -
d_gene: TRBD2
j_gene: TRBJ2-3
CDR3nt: TGCGCCAGCAGCCAAGATCTAGCGGGGAACACAGATACGCAGTATTTT
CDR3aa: CASSQDLAGNTDTQYF

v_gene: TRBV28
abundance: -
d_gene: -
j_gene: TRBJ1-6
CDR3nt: TGTGCCAGCAGAGCCGGGAGCTCCTATAATTCACCCCTCCACTTT
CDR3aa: CASRAGSSYNSPLHF

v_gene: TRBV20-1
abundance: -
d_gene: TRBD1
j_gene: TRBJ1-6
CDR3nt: TGCAGTGCTAGTGCCGGGACAGCTAATTCACCCCTCCACTTT
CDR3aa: CSASAGTANSPLHF

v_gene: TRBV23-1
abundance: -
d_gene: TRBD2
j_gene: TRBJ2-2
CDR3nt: TGCGCCAGCAGTCAATCTCTAGCGGGAGTTGCGGGGATCGGGGAGCTGTTTTTT
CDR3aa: CASSQSLAGVAGIGELFF

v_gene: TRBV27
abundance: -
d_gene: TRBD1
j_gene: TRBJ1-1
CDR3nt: TGTGCCAGCAGTCCTCAGACAGGGGGGCGCGTTCTGAACACTGAAGCTTTCTTT
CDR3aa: CASSPQTGGRVLNTEAFF

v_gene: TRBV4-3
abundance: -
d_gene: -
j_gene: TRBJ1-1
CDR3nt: TGCGCCAGCAGCCAAACGGTGCTGGCTGAAGCTTTCTTT
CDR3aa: CASSQTVLAEAFF

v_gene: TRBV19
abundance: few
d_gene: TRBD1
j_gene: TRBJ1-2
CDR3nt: TGTGCCAGTAGTACTACAGGGGACTATGGCTACACCTTC
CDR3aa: CASSTTGDYGYTF

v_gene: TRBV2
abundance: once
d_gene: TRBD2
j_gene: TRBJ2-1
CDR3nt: TGTGCCAGCAAACTAGCGGCGAACAATGAGCAGTTCTTC
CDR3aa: CASKLAANNEQFF

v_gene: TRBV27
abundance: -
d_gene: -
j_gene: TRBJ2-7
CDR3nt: TGTGCCAGCAGTTTTGTCCCTAGTGGTGGATACGAGCAGTACTTC
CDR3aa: CASSFVPSGGYEQYF

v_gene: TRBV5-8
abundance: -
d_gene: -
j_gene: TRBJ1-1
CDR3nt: TGTGCCAGCAGCTTGTTCGGGGGGCAGAGCACTGAAGCTTTCTTT
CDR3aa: CASSLFGGQSTEAFF